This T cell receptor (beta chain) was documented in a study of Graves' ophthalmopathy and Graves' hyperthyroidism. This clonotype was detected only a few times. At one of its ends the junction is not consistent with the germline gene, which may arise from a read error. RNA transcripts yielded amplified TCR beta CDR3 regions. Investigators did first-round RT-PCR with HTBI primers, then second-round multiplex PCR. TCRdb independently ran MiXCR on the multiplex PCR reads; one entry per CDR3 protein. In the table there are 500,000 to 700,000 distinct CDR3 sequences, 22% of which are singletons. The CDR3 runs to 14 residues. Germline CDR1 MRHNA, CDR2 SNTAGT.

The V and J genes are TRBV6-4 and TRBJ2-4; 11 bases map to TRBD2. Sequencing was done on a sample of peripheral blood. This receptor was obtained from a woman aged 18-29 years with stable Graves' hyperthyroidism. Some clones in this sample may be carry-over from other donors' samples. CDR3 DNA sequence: TGTGCCAGCAGAACTCTAGCGGGAGGAAACATTAAGTACTTC. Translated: CASRTLAGGNIKYF.